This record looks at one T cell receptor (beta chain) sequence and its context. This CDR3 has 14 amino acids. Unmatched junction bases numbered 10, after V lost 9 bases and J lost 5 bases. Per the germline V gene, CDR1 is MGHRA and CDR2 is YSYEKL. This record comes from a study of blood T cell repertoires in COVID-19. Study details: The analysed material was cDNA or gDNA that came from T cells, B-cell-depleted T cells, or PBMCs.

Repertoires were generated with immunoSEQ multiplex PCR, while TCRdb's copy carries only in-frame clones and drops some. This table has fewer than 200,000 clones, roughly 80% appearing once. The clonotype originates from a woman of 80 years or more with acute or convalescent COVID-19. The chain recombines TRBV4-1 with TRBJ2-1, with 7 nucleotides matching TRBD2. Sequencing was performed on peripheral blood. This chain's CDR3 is CARNNGRINNEQFF. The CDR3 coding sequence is TGCGCCAGAAATAACGGGAGGATAAACAATGAGCAGTTCTTC.